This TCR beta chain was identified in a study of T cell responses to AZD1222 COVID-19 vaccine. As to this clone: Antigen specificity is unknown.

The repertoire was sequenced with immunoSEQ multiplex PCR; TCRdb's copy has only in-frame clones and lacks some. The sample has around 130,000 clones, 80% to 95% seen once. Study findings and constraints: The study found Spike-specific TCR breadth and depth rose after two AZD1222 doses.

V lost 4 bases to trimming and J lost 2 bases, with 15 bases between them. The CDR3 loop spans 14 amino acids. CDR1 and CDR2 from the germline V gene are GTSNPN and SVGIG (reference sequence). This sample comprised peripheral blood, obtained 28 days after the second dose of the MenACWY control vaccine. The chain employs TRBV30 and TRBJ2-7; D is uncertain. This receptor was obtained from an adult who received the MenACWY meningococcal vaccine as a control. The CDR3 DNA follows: TGTGCCTGGAACCGCGGAGCCGCTACCTACGAGCAGTACTTC. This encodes CAWNRGAATYEQYF.